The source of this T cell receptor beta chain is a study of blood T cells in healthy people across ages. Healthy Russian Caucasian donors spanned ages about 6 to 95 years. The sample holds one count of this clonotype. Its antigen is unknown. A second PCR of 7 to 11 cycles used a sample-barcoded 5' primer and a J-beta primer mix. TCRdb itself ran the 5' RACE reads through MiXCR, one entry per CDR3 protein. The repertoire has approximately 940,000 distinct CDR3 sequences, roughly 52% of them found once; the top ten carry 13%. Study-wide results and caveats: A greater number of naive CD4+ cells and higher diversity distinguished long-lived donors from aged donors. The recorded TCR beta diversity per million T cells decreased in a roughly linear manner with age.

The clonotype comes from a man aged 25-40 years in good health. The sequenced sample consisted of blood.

Here the CDR3 DNA reads TGCAGTGCTCGACCAGCTAGCTCCTATAATTCACCCCTCCACTTT. Encoded protein: CSARPASSYNSPLHF. The rearrangement links TRBV20-1 to TRBJ1-6, with D unclear. Trimming left V 5 bases short and J 0 bases short, with 11 bases between. Germline assignment: CDR1 DFQATT and CDR2 SNEGSKA (reference sequence). The CDR3 is made up of 15 amino acids.